These T cell receptor beta chains were read from a single sample in a study of beta chain features in type 1 diabetes. Repertoires were generated with immunoSEQ multiplex PCR, while TCRdb's copy carries only in-frame clones and drops some. The sample includes about 190,000 clones, around 7.9% of them seen just once. The sample consisted of central memory CD4+ T cells from blood. The receptors here all came from a man younger than 30 with type 1 diabetes. Both conserved end residues are part of each CDR3. D genes are given only for firm matches. Clone size is not always given. Where it is, it says once, few, many or a class for expanded clones.

j_call,v_call,clone_size,d_call,cdr3_aa,cdr3_nt
TRBJ2-3,TRBV7-9,-,-,CATSPNTGTDTQYF,TGTGCCACCTCACCTAATACAGGCACAGATACGCAGTATTTT
TRBJ1-2,TRBV9,few,TRBD1,CASSVLGQGGYGYTF,TGTGCCAGCAGCGTCCTAGGACAGGGGGGTTATGGCTACACCTTC
TRBJ2-5,TRBV6-1,few,-,CASSDVTGQETQYF,TGTGCCAGCAGTGACGTGACAGGCCAAGAGACCCAGTACTTC
TRBJ1-2,TRBV5-1,-,-,CASSLDSGSPGGYTF,TGCGCCAGCAGCTTGGACTCGGGAAGCCCCGGCGGCTACACCTTC
TRBJ2-7,TRBV28,-,TRBD1,CASSKPGQGTYEQYF,TGTGCCAGCAGTAAGCCGGGACAGGGGACCTACGAGCAGTACTTC
TRBJ2-1,TRBV5-4,few,TRBD2,CASRGGGLVSREQFF,TGTGCCAGCAGGGGCGGGGGACTAGTTTCGCGTGAGCAGTTCTTC
TRBJ1-5,TRBV2,-,-,CASGETHQPQHF,TGTGCCAGCGGGGAGACGCATCAGCCCCAGCATTTT
TRBJ2-4,TRBV6-5,-,-,CASSPGYAKNIQYF,TGTGCCAGCAGTCCAGGGTATGCCAAAAACATTCAGTACTTC
TRBJ2-5,TRBV30,few,-,CAWSVGGNQETQYF,TGTGCCTGGAGTGTTGGTGGTAACCAGGAGACCCAGTACTTC
TRBJ2-7,TRBV7-8,-,-,CASSLAAGMHEQYF,TGTGCCAGCAGCTTAGCGGCAGGGATGCACGAGCAGTACTTC
TRBJ2-5,TRBV11-2,-,-,CASSFQGLLIEETQYF,TGTGCCAGCAGCTTTCAGGGTCTTTTGATAGAAGAGACCCAGTACTTC
TRBJ2-1,TRBV29-1,few,TRBD2,CSVVRGGFNNEQFF,TGCAGCGTTGTTCGGGGGGGTTTCAACAATGAGCAGTTCTTC
TRBJ1-6,TRBV30,-,-,CAWSVYSSYNSPLHF,TGTGCCTGGAGTGTATATAGCTCCTATAATTCACCCCTCCACTTT
TRBJ2-3,TRBV4-3,many,-,CASSRDNSLSDTQYF,TGCGCCAGCAGCCGAGATAATTCCCTCTCAGATACGCAGTATTTT
TRBJ2-7,TRBV6-6,few,TRBD1,CASGMDRGYEQYF,TGTGCCAGCGGTATGGACAGGGGCTACGAGCAGTACTTC
TRBJ1-1,TRBV6-5,few,-,CASSQGSQGTEAFF,TGTGCCAGCAGCCAGGGGTCTCAGGGAACTGAAGCTTTCTTT
TRBJ2-2,TRBV2,few,-,CASSEQGRTGELFF,TGTGCCAGCAGTGAGCAGGGTAGGACCGGGGAGCTGTTTTTT
TRBJ2-2,TRBV9,-,-,CASSPYSLGGDGELFF,TGTGCCAGCAGCCCGTATAGCCTAGGCGGAGATGGGGAGCTGTTTTTT
TRBJ1-5,TRBV28,few,-,CASSLGRSQPQHF,TGTGCCAGCAGTTTAGGGAGATCTCAGCCCCAGCATTTT
TRBJ2-1,TRBV5-1,-,TRBD2,CASSPITSGLTYNEQFF,TGCGCCAGCAGCCCTATCACTAGCGGGCTTACCTACAATGAGCAGTTCTTC
TRBJ2-5,TRBV29-1,many,-,CSVGGSGETQYF,TGCAGCGTTGGAGGGAGTGGAGAGACCCAGTACTTC
TRBJ2-3,TRBV23-1,few,TRBD2,CASSQSGGGSSTDTQYF,TGCGCCAGCAGTCAATCGGGCGGGGGATCTAGCACAGATACGCAGTATTTT
TRBJ2-7,TRBV27,-,-,CASSVTTATYEQYF,TGTGCCAGCAGTGTAACGACAGCAACCTACGAGCAGTACTTC
TRBJ2-7,TRBV28,-,TRBD2,CASSSMGLAGGREQYF,TGTGCCAGCAGTTCAATGGGACTAGCGGGAGGGCGCGAGCAGTACTTC
TRBJ2-3,TRBV2,-,-,CASSPLDTQYF,TGTGCCAGCAGCCCCCTTGATACGCAGTATTTT
TRBJ1-6,TRBV30,few,TRBD1,CAWSATGTGDLPLHF,TGTGCCTGGAGTGCCACGGGGACAGGGGATTTGCCCCTCCACTTT
TRBJ2-2,TRBV7-7,-,TRBD2,CASTPNPLAGGAGELFF,TGTGCCAGCACCCCTAACCCTCTAGCGGGAGGGGCCGGGGAGCTGTTTTTT
TRBJ2-2,TRBV21-1,few,-,CASSRPGLAEIANTGELFF,TGTGCCAGCAGCCGTCCGGGACTAGCGGAAATCGCGAACACCGGGGAGCTGTTTTTT
TRBJ1-5,TRBV2,few,-,CASSEQVSGTQHF,TGTGCCAGCAGTGAACAGGTCTCGGGGACCCAGCATTTT
TRBJ1-4,TRBV7-2,-,TRBD1,CASSSKRQGYNEKLFF,TGTGCCAGCAGCTCAAAGAGACAGGGTTATAACGAAAAACTGTTTTTT
TRBJ2-3,TRBV9,few,-,CASSISGGTDTQYF,TGTGCCAGCAGCATTAGCGGCGGCACAGATACGCAGTATTTT
TRBJ2-1,TRBV18,-,TRBD2,CASSPALIAGGPLDEQFF,TGTGCCAGCTCACCGGCACTGATAGCGGGAGGGCCTCTGGATGAGCAGTTCTTC
TRBJ1-2,TRBV7-9,few,-,CASSPTANYGYTF,TGTGCCAGCAGCCCGACAGCGAACTATGGCTACACCTTC
TRBJ2-1,TRBV27,few,TRBD1,CASSSSGTGNEQFF,TGTGCCAGCAGTTCCTCCGGGACAGGGAATGAGCAGTTCTTC
TRBJ2-1,TRBV30,-,TRBD2,CAWDQGTSGGGSYNEQFF,TGTGCCTGGGATCAGGGGACTAGCGGGGGGGGCTCCTACAATGAGCAGTTCTTC
TRBJ2-2,TRBV15,-,-,CATSRVEVGAGELFF,TGTGCCACCAGCAGAGTCGAAGTGGGAGCCGGGGAGCTGTTTTTT
TRBJ1-4,TRBV29-1,few,-,CSVEAPGVGEKLFF,TGCAGCGTTGAAGCTCCCGGGGTAGGGGAAAAACTGTTTTTT
TRBJ2-1,TRBV18,few,TRBD2,CASSPPGLAGGNEQFF,TGTGCCAGCTCACCACCCGGACTAGCGGGAGGTAATGAGCAGTTCTTC
TRBJ2-5,TRBV11-2,-,-,CASTKSYGQGSLGETQYF,TGTGCCAGCACTAAAAGCTACGGGCAGGGAAGTTTGGGAGAGACCCAGTACTTC
TRBJ2-7,TRBV6-5,few,TRBD2,CASSSPSRGDSYEQYF,TGTGCCAGCAGTTCCCCTTCTCGGGGGGACTCCTACGAGCAGTACTTC